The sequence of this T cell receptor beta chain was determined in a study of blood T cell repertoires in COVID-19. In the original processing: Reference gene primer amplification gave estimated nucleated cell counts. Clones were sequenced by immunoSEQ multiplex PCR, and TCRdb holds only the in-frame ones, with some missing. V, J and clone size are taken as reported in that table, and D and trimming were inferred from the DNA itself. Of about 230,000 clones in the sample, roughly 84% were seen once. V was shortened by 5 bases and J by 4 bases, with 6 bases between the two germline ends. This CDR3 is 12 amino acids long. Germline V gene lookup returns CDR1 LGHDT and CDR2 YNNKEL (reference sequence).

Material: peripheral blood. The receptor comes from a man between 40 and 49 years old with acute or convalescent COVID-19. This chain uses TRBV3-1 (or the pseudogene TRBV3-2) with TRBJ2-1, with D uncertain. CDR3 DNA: TGTGCCAGCAGCTACGGGTACAATGAGCAGTTCTTC. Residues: CASSYGYNEQFF.